The rows below give T cell receptor beta chains drawn from one sample of a study of OX40 agonist ivuxolimab in advanced cancers. The assay was immunoSEQ multiplex PCR, and TCRdb's table has in-frame clones only and misses some. This sample has 49,000 or so clones, with about 85% found just once. Sequences were derived from CD4+ or CD8+ T cells sorted from blood, sampled in a trial of the OX40 agonist ivuxolimab. Source of these receptors: an adult with an advanced solid tumor such as melanoma, head and neck, liver or kidney cancer. Both conserved end residues are part of each CDR3. D genes are given only for firm matches. Size tells how often a clone was seen (once, few, many) or the class of an expanded clone, and some rows leave it out.

J | size | V | D | CDR3 | DNA
TRBJ1-1 | - | TRBV18 | - | CASSPRVGDSLNTEAFF | TGTGCCAGCTCACCACGGGTCGGAGACAGCCTGAACACTGAAGCTTTCTTT
TRBJ1-4 | - | TRBV18 | - | CASSPDRSTNEKLFF | TGTGCCAGCTCACCAGACAGGTCAACTAATGAAAAACTGTTTTTT
TRBJ2-3 | - | TRBV5-1 | - | CASSLGGTSTDTQYF | TGCGCCAGCAGCTTGGGCGGGACTAGCACAGATACGCAGTATTTT
TRBJ1-1 | - | TRBV23-1 | - | CASTRQRMTEAFF | TGCGCCAGCACCCGACAGAGAATGACTGAAGCTTTCTTT
TRBJ2-3 | - | TRBV9 | TRBD2 | CASTSGRLSTDTQYF | TGTGCCAGCACAAGCGGGAGGCTCAGCACAGATACGCAGTATTTT
TRBJ1-2 | once | TRBV27 | - | CAAGGGLGGYTF | TGTGCCGCCGGAGGGGGGCTCGGTGGCTACACCTTC
TRBJ2-5 | - | TRBV28 | - | CASSLGLRGPWAETQYF | TGTGCCAGCAGTTTAGGCCTTCGGGGGCCTTGGGCTGAGACCCAGTACTTC
TRBJ2-7 | - | TRBV30 | - | CAWSVQGRYYEQYF | TGTGCCTGGAGTGTACAGGGTCGCTACTACGAGCAGTACTTC
TRBJ1-2 | - | TRBV6-6 | - | CASSLRDSHYGYTF | TGTGCCAGCAGTCTAAGGGACTCTCACTATGGCTACACCTTC
TRBJ2-4 | - | TRBV7-8 | TRBD2 | CASSSAGLAFF | TGTGCCAGCAGCTCCGCGGGACTAGCGTTCTTC
TRBJ2-7 | - | TRBV19 | TRBD1 | CASSTRDSYEQYF | TGTGCCAGTAGTACCCGGGACAGCTACGAGCAGTACTTC
TRBJ1-5 | - | TRBV6-5 | - | CASGQPGSNQPQHF | TGTGCCAGCGGCCAGCCCGGGAGCAATCAGCCCCAGCATTTT
TRBJ2-1 | - | TRBV15 | TRBD2 | CATSRPPFSGGANEQFF | TGTGCCACCAGCAGGCCCCCCTTTAGCGGGGGGGCTAATGAGCAGTTCTTC
TRBJ1-2 | - | TRBV4-3 | TRBD1 | CASSQRTGGDYGYTF | TGCGCCAGCAGCCAACGGACAGGGGGGGACTATGGCTACACCTTC
TRBJ1-5 | - | TRBV23-1 | - | CASSPEFNQPQHF | TGCGCCAGCAGTCCGGAGTTCAATCAGCCCCAGCATTTT
TRBJ2-7 | - | TRBV27 | - | CASSTYRTATYEQYF | TGTGCCAGCAGTACATACCGGACAGCCACCTACGAGCAGTACTTC
TRBJ2-1 | - | TRBV6-6 | TRBD2 | CASSHRDYGNEQFF | TGTGCCAGCAGTCACCGGGACTATGGCAATGAGCAGTTCTTC
TRBJ2-5 | - | TRBV6-4 | - | CASSPGVGRETQYF | TGTGCCAGCAGTCCGGGTGTGGGGAGGGAGACCCAGTACTTC
TRBJ2-7 | - | TRBV9 | - | CASSVGGPSYEQYF | TGTGCCAGCAGCGTCGGGGGTCCCTCCTACGAGCAGTACTTC